A selection of T cell receptor beta chains follows, all from one sample in a study of shared clonotypes between healthy human individuals. The table came from immunoSEQ multiplex PCR; TCRdb's copy has only in-frame clones and leaves some out. The sample records millions of clones, roughly 93% being singletons. The sequenced sample consisted of naive CD4+ T cells from PBMCs. Every receptor here comes from a man aged 18 to 35 in good health. Some clones in this sample may be carry-over from other donors' samples. Each CDR3 is given with its conserved first and last residue. The D gene is left open where the match is weak. Expanded clones are given a class, and other clones once, few, many or no size at all.

j_call clone_size v_call cdr3_length d_call cdr3_nt cdr3_aa
TRBJ1-2 . TRBV7-2 15 TRBD1 TGTGCCAGCAGCTTAGCCCTACAGGGGGCTCGTGGCTACACCTTC CASSLALQGARGYTF
TRBJ1-4 . TRBV27 16 . TGTGCCAGCAGTCCGTATAATAGGGTTGATGCTGAAAAACTGTTTTTT CASSPYNRVDAEKLFF
TRBJ2-2 . TRBV11-2 15 . TGTGCCAGCAGCCCAGTCCTGTTGGAAACCGGGGAGCTGTTTTTT CASSPVLLETGELFF
TRBJ2-3 . TRBV6-1 12 . TGTGCCAGCAGTGCCAACCAGAGAGGGCAGTATTTT CASSANQRGQYF
TRBJ2-3 . TRBV2 17 . TGTGCCAGCAGTGAAGGGGTAAACAGGGTTGTAACAGATACGCAGTATTTT CASSEGVNRVVTDTQYF
TRBJ1-3 . TRBV7-8 17 TRBD1 TGTGCCAGCAGCTTAGCAGAAGGGGGCTACTCTGGAAACACCATATATTTT CASSLAEGGYSGNTIYF
TRBJ1-5 . TRBV28 16 TRBD1 TGTGCCAGCAGGCCGCGCCGGGACAGGGATCATCAGCCCCAGCATTTT CASRPRRDRDHQPQHF
TRBJ2-7 . TRBV6-5 16 TRBD1 TGTGCCAGCAGTTACGACCACAGGGGCACTACCTACGAGCAGTACTTC CASSYDHRGTTYEQYF
TRBJ1-6 . TRBV2 14 . TGTGCCAGCAGGATGCAGTCCCCCAATTCACCCCTCCACTTT CASRMQSPNSPLHF
TRBJ1-2 . TRBV18 16 . TGTGCCAGCTCACCGAGGCAGGGACCTCCCTCCGGCGGCTACACCTTC CASSPRQGPPSGGYTF
TRBJ2-1 . TRBV5-4 14 TRBD2 TGTGCCAGCAGCTTGACGGGAGCGGGGAATGAGCAGTTCTTC CASSLTGAGNEQFF
TRBJ1-2 . TRBV28 14 . TGTGCGGTACGACAGGTTGGATTTAACTATGGCTACACCTTC CAVRQVGFNYGYTF
TRBJ2-7 . TRBV5-6 17 TRBD2 TGTGCCAGCAGCTTATTCGGTGGGAGGACTAGGGGCTTCGAGCAGTACTTC CASSLFGGRTRGFEQYF
TRBJ2-3 . TRBV18 16 . TGTGCCAGCTCACTCATAATTGATCGAGCGATGGATACGCAGTATTTT CASSLIIDRAMDTQYF
TRBJ1-2 . TRBV5-4 15 . TGTGCCAGCAGCTTGGACAGGAGCGTTTTTTATGGCTACACCTTC CASSLDRSVFYGYTF
TRBJ2-7 . TRBV6-1 11 . TGTGCCAGCCAGGTGTCCTACGAGCAGTACTTC CASQVSYEQYF
TRBJ2-2 once TRBV13 14 . TGTGCCAGCAGCTTTAGGAGCTACACCGGGGAGCTGTTTTTT CASSFRSYTGELFF
TRBJ2-3 . TRBV27 13 . TGTGCCAGCAGTCTATACGACACAGATACGCAGTATTTT CASSLYDTDTQYF
TRBJ2-7 . TRBV29-1 14 TRBD1 TGCAGCGTAGACTCCGGGACAGGGTTCCGCGAGCAGTACTTC CSVDSGTGFREQYF
TRBJ1-3 . TRBV12-5 14 . TGTGCTAGTGGTTTAGGAGGGGCTGGAAACACCATATATTTT CASGLGGAGNTIYF
TRBJ1-2 . TRBV19 12 TRBD1 TGTGCCAGCTCCGGGACAGGGGATGGCTACACCTTC CASSGTGDGYTF
TRBJ1-3 . TRBV28 14 . TGTGCCAGCAGTGGGGGGGATAATAAAAACACCATATATTTT CASSGGDNKNTIYF
TRBJ1-1 . TRBV28 15 . TGTGCCAGCGAGTCTATGGAGGGGATGAACACTGAAGCTTTCTTT CASESMEGMNTEAFF
TRBJ1-2 . TRBV19 12 . TGTGCCAGTAGTGTTCAGGGCTATGGCTACACCTTC CASSVQGYGYTF
TRBJ1-2 . TRBV7-3 14 TRBD1 TGTGCCAGCAGCTCCACCGGACAGGGCGGTGGCTACACCTTC CASSSTGQGGGYTF
TRBJ2-1 . TRBV7-2 13 . TGTGCCAGCAGCTACCAAGGCTTCAATGAGCAGTTCTTC CASSYQGFNEQFF
TRBJ2-5 . TRBV5-4 13 . TGTGCCAGCAGCTTGGTCAGCGAAGAGACCCAGTACTTC CASSLVSEETQYF
TRBJ1-1 . TRBV7-9 14 . TGTGCCAGCAGCTTTGGGTCGGCGGGGACTGAAGCTTTCTTT CASSFGSAGTEAFF
TRBJ1-5 . TRBV5-4 13 . TGTGCCAGCAGCTTAGGACAGTATCAGCCCCAGCATTTT CASSLGQYQPQHF